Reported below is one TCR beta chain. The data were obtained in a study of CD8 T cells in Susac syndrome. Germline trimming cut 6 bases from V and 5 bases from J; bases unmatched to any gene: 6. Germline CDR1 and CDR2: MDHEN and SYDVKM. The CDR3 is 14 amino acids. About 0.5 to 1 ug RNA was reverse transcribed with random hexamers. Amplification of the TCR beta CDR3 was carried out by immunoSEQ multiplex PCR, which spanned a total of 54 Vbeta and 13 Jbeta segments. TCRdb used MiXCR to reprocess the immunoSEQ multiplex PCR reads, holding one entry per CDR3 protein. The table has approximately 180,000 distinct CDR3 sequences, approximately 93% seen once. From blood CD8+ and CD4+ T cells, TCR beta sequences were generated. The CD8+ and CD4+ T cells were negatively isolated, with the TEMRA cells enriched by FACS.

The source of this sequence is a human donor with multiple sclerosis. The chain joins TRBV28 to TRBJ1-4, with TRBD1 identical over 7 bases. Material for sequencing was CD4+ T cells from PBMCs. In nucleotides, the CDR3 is TGTGCCAGCAGCGTCACAGGGGCCAATGAAAAACTGTTTTTT. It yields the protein CASSVTGANEKLFF.